These T cell receptor beta chains were read from a single sample in a study of blood T cell repertoires in COVID-19. Sequencing used immunoSEQ multiplex PCR; TCRdb keeps in-frame clones, though not all of them. The sample lists some 120,000 clones; more than 75% were seen once. Source material: peripheral blood. The receptors here all came from a man in his 60s with acute or convalescent COVID-19. CDR3s include the opening cysteine and the closing phenylalanine or tryptophan. D genes are given only for firm matches. Expanded clones get a size class; other rows say once, few or many, or leave the size out.

v_gene	abundance	d_gene	j_gene	CDR3aa	CDR3nt
TRBV5-1	.	TRBD1	TRBJ1-5	CASSLGQGANQPQHF	TGCGCCAGCAGCTTGGGACAGGGGGCAAATCAGCCCCAGCATTTT
TRBV6-5	.	.	TRBJ2-7	CASRLGQYIYEQYF	TGTGCCAGCCGGCTAGGACAGTACATTTACGAGCAGTACTTC
TRBV19	.	.	TRBJ1-5	CASSIDTGFQPQHF	TGTGCCAGTAGTATAGATACAGGTTTTCAGCCCCAGCATTTT
TRBV5-1	.	TRBD1	TRBJ1-2	CASSKGDRDYGYTF	TGCGCCAGCAGCAAAGGGGACAGGGACTATGGCTACACCTTC
TRBV28	few	TRBD2	TRBJ2-5	CASSPSGTSGRGQETQYF	TGTGCCAGCAGCCCGTCCGGGACTAGCGGGAGGGGCCAAGAGACCCAGTACTTC
TRBV9	.	TRBD2	TRBJ2-1	CASSEEGTSGPNEQFF	TGTGCCAGCAGCGAGGAAGGGACTAGCGGTCCCAATGAGCAGTTCTTC
TRBV4-3	.	.	TRBJ2-7	CASSQDLGDTYEQYF	TGCGCCAGCAGCCAAGATCTTGGGGACACCTACGAGCAGTACTTC
TRBV4-3	.	TRBD2	TRBJ2-1	CASSQAGTSGSNEQFF	TGCGCCAGCAGCCAAGCCGGGACTAGCGGCAGCAATGAGCAGTTCTTC
TRBV6-6	.	TRBD2	TRBJ2-5	CASTKGLAEETQYF	TGTGCCAGCACTAAGGGACTAGCGGAAGAGACCCAGTACTTC
TRBV28	once	TRBD2	TRBJ2-3	CASSSHSGAGDTQYF	TGTGCCAGCAGTTCCCATAGCGGGGCGGGGGATACGCAGTATTTT
TRBV28	.	TRBD1	TRBJ2-1	CASSPTPDRGWPTEQFF	TGTGCCAGCAGTCCAACCCCGGACAGGGGGTGGCCGACTGAGCAGTTCTTC
TRBV7-6	.	.	TRBJ2-5	CASSSWGPETQYF	TGTGCCAGCAGCTCATGGGGGCCGGAGACCCAGTACTTC
TRBV18	.	TRBD1	TRBJ2-2	CASSPRPGTGNTGELFF	TGTGCCAGCTCACCACGGCCTGGGACAGGGAACACCGGGGAGCTGTTTTTT
TRBV21-1	.	.	TRBJ2-7	CASSKCKTGGDEQYF	TGTGCCAGCAGCAAATGTAAGACAGGGGGCGACGAGCAGTACTTC
TRBV4-2	.	.	TRBJ2-6	CASSHGNSGANVLTF	TGTGCCAGCAGCCACGGGAACTCTGGGGCCAACGTCCTGACTTTC
TRBV28	.	TRBD1	TRBJ1-1	CASSKRGRVTEAFF	TGTGCCAGCAGTAAAAGGGGGCGAGTCACTGAAGCTTTCTTT
TRBV7-9	once	.	TRBJ1-1	CASSPPGWVNTEAFF	TGTGCCAGCAGCCCCCCGGGTTGGGTCAACACTGAAGCTTTCTTT
TRBV7-2	.	TRBD1	TRBJ2-7	CASSPSLPRGLGSYEQYF	TGTGCCAGCAGCCCCAGCCTCCCGAGGGGGCTAGGCTCCTACGAGCAGTACTTC
TRBV19	few	.	TRBJ2-6	CASTSSRTGPSGANVLTF	TGTGCCAGTACCTCAAGCAGGACTGGCCCCTCTGGGGCCAACGTCCTGACTTTC
TRBV21-1	.	.	TRBJ1-4	CASSAGGDFLTNEKLFF	TGTGCCAGCAGCGCGGGGGGAGACTTTCTGACTAATGAAAAACTGTTTTTT
TRBV7-9	.	TRBD2	TRBJ2-7	CASTDGAGGVSYEQYF	TGTGCCAGCACCGACGGGGCGGGAGGGGTCTCCTACGAGCAGTACTTC
TRBV13	.	.	TRBJ1-4	CASSWGSGGKLFF	TGTGCCAGCAGCTGGGGGTCTGGGGGGAAACTGTTTTTT
TRBV21-1	.	.	TRBJ2-1	CASSKMLAEDNEQFF	TGTGCCAGCAGCAAAATGCTAGCGGAAGACAATGAGCAGTTCTTC
TRBV5-1	.	TRBD2	TRBJ2-1	CASSTEGRVAEQFF	TGCGCCAGCAGCACTGAGGGGAGGGTGGCTGAGCAGTTCTTC
TRBV5-1	.	.	TRBJ2-7	CASRKLDRIEGSYEQYF	TGCGCCAGCAGAAAGTTAGACAGGATCGAAGGCTCCTACGAGCAGTACTTC
TRBV7-2	.	TRBD2	TRBJ2-5	CASSLDASGSWIGETQYF	TGTGCCAGCAGCTTAGATGCTAGCGGGAGTTGGATAGGAGAGACCCAGTACTTC
TRBV25-1	.	.	TRBJ1-2	CASSGPGGRYTF	TGTGCCAGCAGTGGGCCGGGGGGGAGATACACCTTC
TRBV6-5	.	TRBD1	TRBJ2-7	CASSPGQGAGEQYF	TGTGCCAGCAGCCCGGGACAGGGGGCTGGGGAGCAGTACTTC
TRBV29-1	.	TRBD1	TRBJ2-2	CSVQLGTGGTGELFF	TGCAGCGTTCAATTAGGGACAGGGGGCACCGGGGAGCTGTTTTTT
TRBV18	once	TRBD2	TRBJ2-4	CASSPAGAGGGNIQYF	TGTGCCAGCTCACCCGCAGGTGCGGGGGGAGGGAACATTCAGTACTTC
TRBV6-5	.	TRBD2	TRBJ2-2	CASIGRGYTGELFF	TGTGCCAGCATTGGGAGGGGATACACCGGGGAGCTGTTTTTT
TRBV28	.	TRBD1	TRBJ2-3	CASSPLRTGRDTQYF	TGTGCCAGCAGTCCTCTACGGACAGGGAGGGATACGCAGTATTTT
TRBV6-5	few	TRBD1	TRBJ1-2	CASSSPYRGRGEGYTF	TGTGCCAGCAGTTCCCCCTACAGGGGGCGAGGAGAAGGCTACACCTTC
TRBV30	.	.	TRBJ1-4	CAWKERATNEKLFF	TGTGCCTGGAAAGAAAGAGCAACTAATGAAAAACTGTTTTTT
TRBV9	.	.	TRBJ2-3	CASSTRTAPDTQYF	TGTGCCAGCAGCACACGGACAGCTCCAGATACGCAGTATTTT
TRBV5-1	.	.	TRBJ2-7	CASSSTPGSSYEQYF	TGCGCCAGCAGCTCCACGCCCGGGAGCTCCTACGAGCAGTACTTC
TRBV7-8	.	TRBD2	TRBJ2-7	CASSLGIAGTSYEQYF	TGTGCCAGCAGCTTAGGGATAGCGGGGACCTCCTACGAGCAGTACTTC
TRBV2	.	TRBD1	TRBJ2-3	CASKPDRTGLRADTQYF	TGTGCCAGCAAGCCGGACAGGACAGGCCTTAGGGCAGATACGCAGTATTTT
TRBV19	.	.	TRBJ2-1	CASSNYPLSNEQFF	TGTGCCAGTAGTAATTATCCGTTGTCCAATGAGCAGTTCTTC
TRBV27	.	.	TRBJ1-4	CASSRDKEKLFF	TGTGCCAGCAGTAGAGACAAGGAAAAACTGTTTTTT
TRBV6-5	few	.	TRBJ2-5	CASTLEQTSGETQYF	TGTGCCAGCACTCTTGAGCAGACTAGTGGTGAGACCCAGTACTTC
TRBV19	once	TRBD2	TRBJ2-3	CASTASGRPADTQYF	TGTGCCAGTACGGCTAGCGGGAGGCCTGCAGATACGCAGTATTTT
TRBV5-4	.	TRBD1	TRBJ2-6	CASSLTGGAGANVLTF	TGTGCCAGCAGCCTTACAGGGGGCGCTGGGGCCAACGTCCTGACTTTC
TRBV30	.	.	TRBJ2-1	CAWDAGSYNEQFF	TGTGCCTGGGACGCGGGCTCCTACAATGAGCAGTTCTTC
TRBV19	.	.	TRBJ1-5	CASSISRGQGYNQPQHF	TGTGCCAGTAGTATTAGCCGAGGGCAGGGGTACAATCAGCCCCAGCATTTT